This is a list of T cell receptor beta chains from one sample in a study of T-cell memory formation after mild COVID-19. TCRdb re-called the 5' RACE reads with MiXCR, one entry per CDR3 protein. The table has 200,000 to 250,000 distinct CDR3 sequences, over 15% seen once; the top ten hold roughly 3.6%. The sample consisted of PBMCs or a T cell subset sorted from them (not recorded which). The receptors stem from a man aged 18-30 years who had mild COVID-19 (a few samples of this study predate the infection). Cell type and time point are not known. Each CDR3 is given with its conserved first and last residue. Fields, in order: D gene, J gene, V gene, clone size, CDR3 DNA, CDR3 protein. D genes are given only for firm matches. Where a row states a size, it is once, few, many or the class of an expanded clone; other rows omit it.

D: TRBD2
J: TRBJ2-2
V: TRBV11-2
size: few
DNA: TGTGCCAGCAGCCCCAGCGGGGCCGGGGAGCTGTTTTTT
CDR3: CASSPSGAGELFF

D: NA
J: TRBJ1-2
V: TRBV12-3/TRBV12-4
size: NA
DNA: TGTGCCAGCAGTAGCGGTAGGGCCAGCGGCTACACCTTC
CDR3: CASSSGRASGYTF

D: TRBD2
J: TRBJ2-5
V: TRBV4-1
size: NA
DNA: TGCGCCAGCAGCCAATTCGGTCTAGCGGAACTAGAGACCCAGTACTTC
CDR3: CASSQFGLAELETQYF

D: TRBD1
J: TRBJ1-4
V: TRBV11-2
size: many
DNA: TGTGCCAGCAGCTCCCGTGCCGGGACAGAGTTTAGGGAAAAACTGTTTTTT
CDR3: CASSSRAGTEFREKLFF

D: NA
J: TRBJ2-3
V: TRBV3-1
size: many
DNA: TGTGCCAGCAGCCGGGTTGTTGCTAGCACAGATACGCAGTATTTT
CDR3: CASSRVVASTDTQYF

D: NA
J: TRBJ2-3
V: TRBV28
size: many
DNA: TGTGCCAGCAGTACAACAGGGAGTCAAGATACGCAGTATTTT
CDR3: CASSTTGSQDTQYF

D: NA
J: TRBJ2-5
V: TRBV12-3/TRBV12-4
size: few
DNA: TGTGCCAGCAGTTTAGTGACTTCGGGGACCCAGTACTTC
CDR3: CASSLVTSGTQYF

D: TRBD1
J: TRBJ2-2
V: TRBV5-1
size: NA
DNA: TGCGCCAGCAGCTTCGGGACAGCGAGCGCCGGGGAGCTGTTTTTT
CDR3: CASSFGTASAGELFF

D: TRBD1
J: TRBJ2-1
V: TRBV6-2/TRBV6-3
size: NA
DNA: TGTGCCAGCAGAACGATACAGGGGAGCTCCTACAATGAGCAGTTCTTC
CDR3: CASRTIQGSSYNEQFF

D: TRBD1
J: TRBJ2-7
V: TRBV6-1
size: NA
DNA: TGTGCCAGCCGGTATAGGGGGCGGATGGGTGAGCAGTACTTC
CDR3: CASRYRGRMGEQYF

D: NA
J: TRBJ2-5
V: TRBV20-1
size: few
DNA: TGCAGTGCTAGAGAGGTTGAAGAGACCCAGTACTTC
CDR3: CSAREVEETQYF

D: TRBD1
J: TRBJ1-3
V: TRBV7-2
size: few
DNA: TGTGCCAGCAGCCGACAGGGGGCCGGAAACACCATATATTTT
CDR3: CASSRQGAGNTIYF

D: TRBD1
J: TRBJ2-5
V: TRBV27
size: NA
DNA: TGTGCCAGCAGCCCAGGACAGGGGAACCAAGAGACCCAGTACTTC
CDR3: CASSPGQGNQETQYF

D: NA
J: TRBJ1-2
V: TRBV20-1
size: few
DNA: TGCAGTGCTAGTTGGCAGAACTATGGCTACACCTTC
CDR3: CSASWQNYGYTF

D: NA
J: TRBJ2-7
V: TRBV5-6
size: NA
DNA: TGTGCCAGCAGCTCCCAAGGAGACCCCACCTACGAGCAGTACTTC
CDR3: CASSSQGDPTYEQYF

D: TRBD1
J: TRBJ1-1
V: TRBV4-3
size: NA
DNA: TGCGCCAGCAGCCAAGACGACAGGGGTCGTGAAGCTTTCTTT
CDR3: CASSQDDRGREAFF

D: NA
J: TRBJ1-5
V: TRBV4-2
size: NA
DNA: TGTGCCAGCAGCCAAGACGGTCAGCCCCAGCATTTT
CDR3: CASSQDGQPQHF

D: NA
J: TRBJ1-2
V: TRBV7-2
size: NA
DNA: TGTGCCAGCAGCTTAGCCACGGACTATGGCTACACCTTC
CDR3: CASSLATDYGYTF

D: NA
J: TRBJ2-3
V: TRBV28
size: few
DNA: TGTGCCAGCAGTCCCTCCGGGGGGCCCTTGGATACGCAGTATTTT
CDR3: CASSPSGGPLDTQYF

D: NA
J: TRBJ2-3
V: TRBV15
size: few
DNA: TGTGCCACCAGCAGAGGTCAGCTCCCAGATACGCAGTATTTT
CDR3: CATSRGQLPDTQYF

D: NA
J: TRBJ1-2
V: TRBV20-1
size: many
DNA: TGCAGTGCCCTAGGAGCAGGGAGTACTGGCTACACCTTC
CDR3: CSALGAGSTGYTF

D: NA
J: TRBJ1-1
V: TRBV18
size: few
DNA: TGTGCCAGCGCAGGGGTTATCTCTGAAGCTTTCTTT
CDR3: CASAGVISEAFF

D: NA
J: TRBJ2-3
V: TRBV7-2
size: NA
DNA: TGTGCCAGCAGCCTAACGGAGACAGATACGCAGTATTTT
CDR3: CASSLTETDTQYF

D: NA
J: TRBJ2-2
V: TRBV4-1
size: few
DNA: TGCGCCAGCAGCCCCCGGGGCCCTCGGAACACCGGGGAGCTGTTTTTT
CDR3: CASSPRGPRNTGELFF

D: NA
J: TRBJ1-2
V: TRBV2
size: NA
DNA: TGTGCCAGCAGTCGGACGTTGACTAACTATGGCTACACCTTC
CDR3: CASSRTLTNYGYTF

D: TRBD2
J: TRBJ2-3
V: TRBV25-1
size: few
DNA: TGTGCCAGCAGTGAGATTAGCGGGGGGCCCACAGATACGCAGTATTTT
CDR3: CASSEISGGPTDTQYF

D: NA
J: TRBJ1-6
V: TRBV2
size: few
DNA: TGTGCCAGCTGGGCAGGGGTGAACTCACCCCTCCACTTT
CDR3: CASWAGVNSPLHF

D: NA
J: TRBJ1-1
V: TRBV6-5
size: few
DNA: TGTGCCAGCAGTTACTCGTGGGGGGTCGGGAACACTGAAGCTTTCTTT
CDR3: CASSYSWGVGNTEAFF

D: NA
J: TRBJ2-5
V: TRBV12-3/TRBV12-4
size: few
DNA: TGTGCCAGCAGTTTAAACAGCCAAGAGACCCAGTACTTC
CDR3: CASSLNSQETQYF

D: NA
J: TRBJ1-1
V: TRBV2
size: once
DNA: TGTGCCAGCAGTGTTGAGGTGAGCTCTGAAGCTTTCTTT
CDR3: CASSVEVSSEAFF

D: NA
J: TRBJ2-6
V: TRBV7-2
size: few
DNA: TGTGCCAGCAGCTTAGGTTTTAGGAGCTCTGGGGCCAACGTCCTGACTTTC
CDR3: CASSLGFRSSGANVLTF

D: TRBD2
J: TRBJ2-1
V: TRBV4-3
size: few
DNA: TGCGCCAGCAGCCAAGAAACTAGCGGGGGGTACAATGAGCAGTTCTTC
CDR3: CASSQETSGGYNEQFF

D: NA
J: TRBJ2-7
V: TRBV7-2
size: few
DNA: TGTGCCAGCACCAGGAGGAGGAACGAGCAGTACTTC
CDR3: CASTRRRNEQYF

D: TRBD1
J: TRBJ1-1
V: TRBV12-5
size: few
DNA: TGTGCTAGTGGTTTGGGGACAGGGACAGCAGCGAACACTGAAGCTTTCTTT
CDR3: CASGLGTGTAANTEAFF

D: NA
J: TRBJ1-5
V: TRBV5-1
size: NA
DNA: TGCGCCAGCAGCGCAAACCGGCCGTATAGCAATCAGCCCCAGCATTTT
CDR3: CASSANRPYSNQPQHF

D: NA
J: TRBJ2-1
V: TRBV5-1
size: once
DNA: TGCGCCAGCAGCTTGGGTACAGGGCCAGGATCCAATGAGCAGTTCTTC
CDR3: CASSLGTGPGSNEQFF

D: NA
J: TRBJ2-1
V: TRBV3-1
size: many
DNA: TGTGCCAGCAGCCTTAGGTACAATGAGCAGTTCTTC
CDR3: CASSLRYNEQFF

D: TRBD1
J: TRBJ2-2
V: TRBV7-3
size: NA
DNA: TGTGCCAGCAGCACGGGACAGTCGGGCACCGGGGAGCTGTTTTTT
CDR3: CASSTGQSGTGELFF

D: NA
J: TRBJ2-3
V: TRBV6-2/TRBV6-3
size: few
DNA: TGTGCCAGCAGCTCCGGGACACCCCCAGATACGCAGTATTTT
CDR3: CASSSGTPPDTQYF

D: NA
J: TRBJ1-6
V: TRBV12-3/TRBV12-4
size: NA
DNA: TGTGCCAGCGGTGCCTTCGGGACCAATTCACCCCTCCACTTT
CDR3: CASGAFGTNSPLHF

D: TRBD1
J: TRBJ2-1
V: TRBV20-1
size: NA
DNA: TGCAGTGCTACTCGGACAGGCTACAATGAGCAGTTCTTC
CDR3: CSATRTGYNEQFF

D: TRBD2
J: TRBJ2-5
V: TRBV5-6
size: few
DNA: TGTGCCAGCAGCTTCTCTAGCGGGGGGGCAGCCCTCCAAGAGACCCAGTACTTC
CDR3: CASSFSSGGAALQETQYF

D: NA
J: TRBJ2-5
V: TRBV7-2
size: few
DNA: TGTGCCAGCAGCCTAAGGCGCCAAGAGACCCAGTACTTC
CDR3: CASSLRRQETQYF

D: TRBD2
J: TRBJ2-1
V: TRBV11-3
size: NA
DNA: TGTGCCAGCAGCTACTCGGGGGGGCCTCTGTTCTTC
CDR3: CASSYSGGPLFF

D: NA
J: TRBJ1-5
V: TRBV6-5
size: few
DNA: TGTGCCAGCAGGGAGCGGGCCGGGGCGCCTCAGCCCCAGCATTTT
CDR3: CASRERAGAPQPQHF

D: NA
J: TRBJ2-7
V: TRBV5-1
size: many
DNA: TGCGCCAGCAGCTTTGTGGCGGGGCTCTACGAGCAGTACTTC
CDR3: CASSFVAGLYEQYF

D: NA
J: TRBJ1-1
V: TRBV5-1
size: NA
DNA: TGCGCCAGCAGCTTTGAAGGGGCCACTGGGTCTTTCTTT
CDR3: CASSFEGATGSFF

D: NA
J: TRBJ1-1
V: TRBV7-2
size: NA
DNA: TGTGCCAGCAGCCTCAACCTCGGGACATTGGACGAAGCTTTCTTT
CDR3: CASSLNLGTLDEAFF

D: TRBD1
J: TRBJ2-7
V: TRBV9
size: few
DNA: TGTGCCAGCAGCACTGGCTCGGGACAGGGGCTCCACGAGCAGTACTTC
CDR3: CASSTGSGQGLHEQYF

D: NA
J: TRBJ2-2
V: TRBV6-2/TRBV6-3
size: NA
DNA: TGTGCCAGCAGCATACTCAGTACCGGGGAGCTGTTTTTT
CDR3: CASSILSTGELFF

D: NA
J: TRBJ1-1
V: TRBV25-1
size: few
DNA: TGTGCCAGCAGTGGTCGCACTGAAGCTTTCTTT
CDR3: CASSGRTEAFF

D: TRBD1
J: TRBJ1-2
V: TRBV6-5
size: NA
DNA: TGTGCCAGCAGTTACCGTGGACAGGGGGCCTATGGCTACACCTTC
CDR3: CASSYRGQGAYGYTF

D: NA
J: TRBJ2-3
V: TRBV7-9
size: NA
DNA: TGTGCCAGCAGTTCATACGACTGGCCGGATACGCAGTATTTT
CDR3: CASSSYDWPDTQYF

D: TRBD1
J: TRBJ1-6
V: TRBV5-1
size: many
DNA: TGCGCCAGCAGCTTGGCACCCGCGACAGGGGGAAATTCACCCCTCCACTTT
CDR3: CASSLAPATGGNSPLHF